One sample yielded the 22 T cell receptor beta chains listed below, sequenced in a study of cytomegalovirus exposure and HLA in healthy donors. Assay: immunoSEQ multiplex PCR; the TCRdb copy retains only in-frame clones and omits some. Of 70,000 or so clones detected, 94% appear once; the ten largest clones hold 1.5% to 1.8%. The specimen was PBMCs. These receptor sequences come from a man aged 18 to 30 in good health and CMV-seropositive.

J is TRBJ1-2 and V is TRBV9, with D maybe TRBD1 (6 bases). V was shortened by 3 bases and J by 5 bases, with 14 bases between the two germline ends. There are 14 residues in the CDR3. In germline, CDR1 is SGDLS, CDR2 YYNGEE. The CDR3 nucleotides read TGTGCCAGCAGCGCGTCCCCAGGGACATATGGCTACACCTTC. Protein sequence: CASSASPGTYGYTF.

The chain links TRBV19 to TRBJ2-1; D gene ambiguous. The CDR3 is made up of 15 amino acids. V lost 7 bases, J lost 4 bases, and 17 bases lay in between. Germline-derived CDR1 and CDR2 are LNHDA and SQIVND (reference sequence). The CDR3 DNA follows: TGTGCCAGTAAACCCCCCGGAGCGTTTTACAATGAGCAGTTCTTC. Translating it yields CASKPPGAFYNEQFF.

This clone was recorded once. The chain joins TRBV2 to TRBJ1-4; 11 nucleotides align to TRBD1. The CDR3 loop spans 14 amino acids. Germline values: CDR1 SNHLY, CDR2 FYNNEI. V shed 6 bases, J shed 7 bases, and the junction held 4 bases outside the gene matches. The DNA for the CDR3 is TGTGCCAGCAGCGCCGGGACAGGGGGTGAAAAACTGTTTTTT. It translates to CASSAGTGGEKLFF.

The chain combines TRBV29-1 with TRBJ1-1, with D unresolved. Trimming shortened V by 7 bases and J by 3 bases, and 12 bases separated the two germline ends. From germline, CDR1 is SQVTM and CDR2 ANQGSEA. CDR3 length equals 12 residues. As DNA, the CDR3 is TGCAGCGCCCAGTCGAGGGACACTGAAGCTTTCTTT. It specifies CSAQSRDTEAFF.

The J gene is TRBJ2-7, the V gene TRBV19, with D tentatively TRBD1 (6 bases). Trimming took 1 base from V and 3 from J, leaving 13 bases between them. CDR1 LNHDA and CDR2 SQIVND come from the germline V gene (reference sequence). This CDR3 has 15 amino acids. The CDR3 here is CASSIGTADYYEQYF. For the CDR3, the DNA is TGTGCCAGTAGTATAGGGACAGCAGATTACTACGAGCAGTACTTC.

The chain uses TRBV6-1 and TRBJ2-1; 8 nucleotides agree with TRBD2. The junction had 8 bases not matched to a gene; V was cut back by 1 base and J by 9 bases. Germline V gene lookup returns CDR1 MNHNS and CDR2 SASEGT. The CDR3 runs to 15 residues. CDR3 in amino acids: CASSEVKSGRGEQFF. The CDR3 nucleotides read TGTGCCAGCAGTGAAGTGAAAAGCGGGAGAGGTGAGCAGTTCTTC.

The CDR3 sequence is CASSLTSSYEQYF. As DNA, the CDR3 is TGCGCCAGCAGCTTGACCAGCTCCTACGAGCAGTACTTC. The chain combines TRBV5-1 with TRBJ2-7; D unclear. Trimming removed 1 base from V and 0 bases from J, with 5 bases in between. Per the germline V gene, CDR1 is SGHRS and CDR2 is YFSETQ. The CDR3 has 13 amino acids.

V and J are TRBV27 and TRBJ2-2; a weak D match, TRBD1 (5 bases). The CDR3 spans 16 residues. Germline CDR1 reads MNHEY; CDR2 reads SMNVEV (reference sequence). Trimming stripped 7 bases from V and 1 base from J, with 16 bases between. CDR3 DNA: TGTGCCAGCAAATCTTCGACAGAACTGAACACCGGGGAGCTGTTTTTT. This translates into CASKSSTELNTGELFF.

The count of this clone is one. This CDR3 reads CASSIEQGLWANVLTF. CDR3 DNA: TGTGCCAGTAGTATAGAACAGGGGCTCTGGGCCAACGTCCTGACTTTC. The chain combines TRBV19 with TRBJ2-6, with TRBD1 matching 7 bases. Per the germline V gene, CDR1 is LNHDA and CDR2 is SQIVND (reference sequence). J lost 5 bases, V lost 0 bases, and 4 bases had no gene match. The CDR3 contains 16 residues. Together with reference TRBV19 and TRBJ2-6, the CDR3 gives the full variable domain: DGGITQSPKYLFRKEGQNVTLSCEQNLNHDAMYWYRQDPGQGLRLIYYSQIVNDFQKGDIAEGYSVSREKKESFPLTVTSAQKNPTAFYLCASSIEQGLWANVLTFGAGSRLTVL.

The chain is built from TRBV5-5 and TRBJ2-1; 9 nucleotides align to TRBD2. V was clipped by 1 base and J by 9 bases; unmatched bases: 8. This CDR3 contains 15 residues. The germline gives CDR1 SGHKS, CDR2 YYEKEE (reference sequence). CDR3 loop: CASSLIPSGTSEQFF. The DNA of the CDR3 is TGTGCCAGCAGCTTGATCCCTAGCGGGACGAGTGAGCAGTTCTTC.

As concerns this clone: At one of its ends the junction is not consistent with the germline gene, which may arise from a read error. The CDR3 DNA follows: TGTGCTAGCAGGCGGACGAACACCGGGGAGCTGTTTTTT. Protein product: CASRRTNTGELFF. V usage is TRBV2 and J usage is TRBJ2-2, with no clear D. This CDR3 has 13 residues. Looked up from germline, CDR1 is SNHLY and CDR2 is FYNNEI.

The gene calls are TRBV19 and TRBJ2-3; 8 positions agree with TRBD2. Germline values: CDR1 LNHDA, CDR2 SQIVND (reference sequence). V lost 1 base to trimming and J lost 4 bases; unmatched junction nucleotides: 10. This CDR3 region has 17 residues. The CDR3 here is CASSIGLERELSDTQYF. The CDR3 DNA reads TGTGCCAGTAGTATAGGCCTAGAGCGGGAGTTGTCAGATACGCAGTATTTT.

This clone was picked up one time. The chain uses TRBV4-1 and TRBJ2-7, with unresolved D. The V gene lost 0 bases and the J gene lost 2 bases, with 20 bases spanning the gap. Germline assignment: CDR1 MGHRA and CDR2 YSYEKL. This CDR3 spans 18 amino acids. This CDR3 is CASSQDQPTGTGAYEQYF. CDR3 DNA: TGCGCCAGCAGCCAAGACCAACCCACTGGCACCGGAGCCTACGAGCAGTACTTC.

The chain joins TRBV28 to TRBJ1-5, with TRBD1 as a possible D gene (5 bases). Germline CDR1 reads MDHEN; CDR2 reads SYDVKM. The V and J ends lost 6 bases and 1 base respectively, with 16 bases between them. CDR3 length: 16 residues. In DNA, the CDR3 is TGTGCCAGCAGCCGCCCCGGGGGGAGGAGCAATCAGCCCCAGCATTTT. Amino acid sequence: CASSRPGGRSNQPQHF.

V is TRBV18 and J is TRBJ2-7; possibly TRBD1 for D (6 bases). The V gene lost 5 bases and the J gene lost 2 bases, with 10 bases spanning the gap. CDR1 is KGHSH and CDR2 is LQKENI in the germline V gene. This CDR3 spans 13 amino acids. The CDR3 region is CASSTGQTYEQYF. The CDR3 DNA sequence: TGTGCCAGCTCAACTGGACAGACCTACGAGCAGTACTTC.

The rearrangement joins TRBV5-6 to TRBJ1-1, with 9 bases that match TRBD1. Germline CDR1 and CDR2: SGHDT and YYEEEE. V lost 4 bases and J lost 8; bases outside the gene matches: 3. The CDR3 runs 12 residues. CDR3 region: CASSPTGGEAFF. CDR3 in DNA: TGTGCCAGCAGCCCGACAGGGGGAGAAGCTTTCTTT.

The chain employs TRBV18 and TRBJ2-7; 10 positions match TRBD2. Germline V gives CDR1 KGHSH, CDR2 LQKENI. The CDR3 is made up of 16 amino acids. V shed 3 bases, J shed 4 bases, and the junction held 9 bases outside the gene matches. The CDR3 nucleotides read TGTGCCAGCTCACCCCCCAGCGGGAGGGCCGATTACGAGCAGTACTTC. This gives the protein CASSPPSGRADYEQYF.

The chain is built from TRBV5-1 and TRBJ2-3, with 8 positions matching TRBD2. The V gene's germline CDR1 is SGHRS and CDR2 YFSETQ. After removal of 5 bases from V and 2 bases from J, the junction contained 28 bases not matched to a gene. The CDR3 extends over 22 amino acids. CDR3 nucleotides: TGCGCCAGCAGTTACGGTGGGCTCGCGGGACTAGGGGCTCGGGGGCCCACAGATACGCAGTATTTT. This gives the protein CASSYGGLAGLGARGPTDTQYF.

This clone was observed a single time. The chain has TRBV11-2 and TRBJ2-5, with 13 bases aligning to TRBD2. With 5 bases clipped from V and 2 bases from J, the junction kept 5 bases outside the gene matches. Germline lookup yields CDR1 SGHAT and CDR2 FQNNGV. The length of the CDR3 is 16 residues. This CDR3 reads CASSLRTSGRQETQYF. DNA for the CDR3: TGTGCCAGCAGCCTACGGACTAGCGGGAGACAAGAGACCCAGTACTTC.

This clone has a handful of counts. The CDR3 DNA reads as TGTGCCAGCAGTGTGGGGGCAGGGACCACCGAGCAGTACTTC. As protein: CASSVGAGTTEQYF. The chain has TRBV11-2 and TRBJ2-7; a possible D gene is TRBD1 (6 bases). The CDR3 contains 14 residues. Trimming pared 6 bases from V and 6 bases from J, leaving 18 bases between. Germline V gives CDR1 SGHAT, CDR2 FQNNGV.

The chain has TRBV29-1 and TRBJ2-7, with 9 bases aligning to TRBD1. Germline values: CDR1 SQVTM, CDR2 ANQGSEA. The V gene end was trimmed by 1 base and the J gene end by 5 bases; junction bases not matched to a gene: 9. The CDR3 consists of 15 residues. The DNA for the CDR3 is TGCAGCGTTGAAGGGAAGGGACAGGGCTCGGACGAGCAGTACTTC. Protein: CSVEGKGQGSDEQYF.

V is TRBV28 and J is TRBJ2-3, with D maybe TRBD1 (8 bases). V lost 9 bases to trimming and J lost 4 bases, with 14 bases between them. This CDR3 spans 13 amino acids. In germline, CDR1 is MDHEN, CDR2 SYDVKM. DNA for the CDR3: TGTGCCAGTTACAGGGGGGGATCAGATACGCAGTATTTT. It encodes CASYRGGSDTQYF.